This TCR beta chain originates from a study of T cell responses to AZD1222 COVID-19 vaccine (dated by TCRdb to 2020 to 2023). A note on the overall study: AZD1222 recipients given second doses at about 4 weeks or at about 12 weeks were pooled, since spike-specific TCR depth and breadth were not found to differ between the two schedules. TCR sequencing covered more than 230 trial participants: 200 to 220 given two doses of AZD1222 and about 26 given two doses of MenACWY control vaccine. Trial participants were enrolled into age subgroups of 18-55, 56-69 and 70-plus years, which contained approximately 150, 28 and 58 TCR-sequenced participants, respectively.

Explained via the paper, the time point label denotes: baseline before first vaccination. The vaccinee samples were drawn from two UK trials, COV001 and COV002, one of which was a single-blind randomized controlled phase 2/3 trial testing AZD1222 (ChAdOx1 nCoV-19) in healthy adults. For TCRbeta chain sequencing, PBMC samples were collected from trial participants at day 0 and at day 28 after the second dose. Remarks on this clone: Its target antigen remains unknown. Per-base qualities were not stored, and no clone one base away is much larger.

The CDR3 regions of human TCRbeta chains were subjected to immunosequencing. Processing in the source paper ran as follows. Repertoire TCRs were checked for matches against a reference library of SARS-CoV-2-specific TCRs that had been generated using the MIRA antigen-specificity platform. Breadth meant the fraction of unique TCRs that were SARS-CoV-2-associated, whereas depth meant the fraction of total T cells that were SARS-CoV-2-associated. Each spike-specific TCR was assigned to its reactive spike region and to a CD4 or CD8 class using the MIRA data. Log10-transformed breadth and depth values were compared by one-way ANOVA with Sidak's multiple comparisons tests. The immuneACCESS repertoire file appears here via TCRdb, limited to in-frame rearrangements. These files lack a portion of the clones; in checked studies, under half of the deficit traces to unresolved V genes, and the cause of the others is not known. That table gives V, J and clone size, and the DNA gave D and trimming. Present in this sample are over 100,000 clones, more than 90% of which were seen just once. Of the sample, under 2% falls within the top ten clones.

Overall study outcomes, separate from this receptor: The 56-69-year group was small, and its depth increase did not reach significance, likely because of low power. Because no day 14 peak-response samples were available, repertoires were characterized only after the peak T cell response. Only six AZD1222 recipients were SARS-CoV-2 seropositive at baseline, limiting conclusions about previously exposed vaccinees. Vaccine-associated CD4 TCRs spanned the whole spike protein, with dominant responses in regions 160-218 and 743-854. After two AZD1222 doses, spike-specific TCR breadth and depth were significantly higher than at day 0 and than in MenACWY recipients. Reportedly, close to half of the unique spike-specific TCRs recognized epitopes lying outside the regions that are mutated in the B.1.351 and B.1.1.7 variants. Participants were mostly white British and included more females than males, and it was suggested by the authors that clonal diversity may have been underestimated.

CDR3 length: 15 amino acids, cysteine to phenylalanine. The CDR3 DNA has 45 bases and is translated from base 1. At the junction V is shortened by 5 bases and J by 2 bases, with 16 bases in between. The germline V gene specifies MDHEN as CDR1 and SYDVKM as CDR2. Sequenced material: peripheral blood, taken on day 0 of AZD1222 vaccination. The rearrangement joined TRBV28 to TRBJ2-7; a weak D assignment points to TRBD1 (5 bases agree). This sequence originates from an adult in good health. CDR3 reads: CASSRAGAPPYEQYF. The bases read TGTGCCAGCAGTCGGGCTGGGGCACCTCCCTACGAGCAGTACTTC.